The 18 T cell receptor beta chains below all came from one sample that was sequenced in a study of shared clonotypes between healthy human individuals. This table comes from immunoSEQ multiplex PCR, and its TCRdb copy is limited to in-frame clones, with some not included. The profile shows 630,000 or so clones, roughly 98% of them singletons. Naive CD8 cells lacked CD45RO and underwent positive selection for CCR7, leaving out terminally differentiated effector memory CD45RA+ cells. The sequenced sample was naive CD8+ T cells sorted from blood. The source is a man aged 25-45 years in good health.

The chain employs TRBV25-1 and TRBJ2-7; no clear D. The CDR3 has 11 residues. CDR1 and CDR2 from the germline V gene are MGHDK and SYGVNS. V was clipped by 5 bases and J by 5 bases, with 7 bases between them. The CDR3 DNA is TGTGCCAGCAGTAACACAAACGAGCAGTACTTC. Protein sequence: CASSNTNEQYF.

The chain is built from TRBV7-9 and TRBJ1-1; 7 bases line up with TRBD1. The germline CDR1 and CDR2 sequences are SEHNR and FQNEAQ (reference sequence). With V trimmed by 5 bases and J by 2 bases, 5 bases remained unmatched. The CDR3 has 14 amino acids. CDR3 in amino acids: CASSTGQVNTEAFF. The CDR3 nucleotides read TGTGCCAGCAGCACCGGACAGGTAAACACTGAAGCTTTCTTT.

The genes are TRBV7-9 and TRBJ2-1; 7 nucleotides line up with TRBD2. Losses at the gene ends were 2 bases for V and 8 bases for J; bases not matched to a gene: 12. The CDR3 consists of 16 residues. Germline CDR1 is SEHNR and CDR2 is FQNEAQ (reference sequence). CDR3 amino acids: CASSLPSSGEWDEQFF. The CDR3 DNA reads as TGTGCCAGCAGCTTACCGTCTAGCGGAGAGTGGGATGAGCAGTTCTTC.

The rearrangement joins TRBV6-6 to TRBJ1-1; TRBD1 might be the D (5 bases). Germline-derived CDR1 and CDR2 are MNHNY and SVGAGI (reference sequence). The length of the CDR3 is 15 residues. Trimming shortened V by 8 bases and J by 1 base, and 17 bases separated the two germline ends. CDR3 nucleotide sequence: TGTGCCAGCTGTTTAGGAGGCGGGGGGAACACTGAAGCTTTCTTT. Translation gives CASCLGGGGNTEAFF.

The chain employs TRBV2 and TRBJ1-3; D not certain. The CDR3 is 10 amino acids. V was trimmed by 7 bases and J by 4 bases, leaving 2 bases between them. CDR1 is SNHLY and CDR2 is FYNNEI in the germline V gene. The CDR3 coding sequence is TGTGCCAGCACCGGAAACACCATATATTTT. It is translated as CASTGNTIYF. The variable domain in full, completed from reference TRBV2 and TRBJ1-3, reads EPEVTQTPSHQVTQMGQEVILRCVPISNHLYFYWYRQILGQKVEFLVSFYNNEISEKSEIFDDQFSVERPDGSNFTLKIRSTKLEDSAMYFCASTGNTIYFGEGSWLTVV.

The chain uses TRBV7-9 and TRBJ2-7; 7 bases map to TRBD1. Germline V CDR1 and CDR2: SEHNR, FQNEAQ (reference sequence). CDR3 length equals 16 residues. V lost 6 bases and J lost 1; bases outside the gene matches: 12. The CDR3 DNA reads TGTGCCAGCAGTAGACTACTCGGGACAGAGTCCTACGAGCAGTACTTC. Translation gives CASSRLLGTESYEQYF.

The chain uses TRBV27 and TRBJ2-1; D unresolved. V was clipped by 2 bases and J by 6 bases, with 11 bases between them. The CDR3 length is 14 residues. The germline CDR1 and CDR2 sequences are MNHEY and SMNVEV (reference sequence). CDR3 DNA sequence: TGTGCCAGCAGTTTAGGACCAAGAGGCAATGAGCAGTTCTTC. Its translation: CASSLGPRGNEQFF.

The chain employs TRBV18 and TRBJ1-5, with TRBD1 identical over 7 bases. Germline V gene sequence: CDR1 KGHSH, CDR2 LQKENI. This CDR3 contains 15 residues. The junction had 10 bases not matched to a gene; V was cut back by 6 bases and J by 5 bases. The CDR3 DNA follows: TGTGCCAGCTCGGGCTCCGACAGGGCCCATCAGCCCCAGCATTTT. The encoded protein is CASSGSDRAHQPQHF.

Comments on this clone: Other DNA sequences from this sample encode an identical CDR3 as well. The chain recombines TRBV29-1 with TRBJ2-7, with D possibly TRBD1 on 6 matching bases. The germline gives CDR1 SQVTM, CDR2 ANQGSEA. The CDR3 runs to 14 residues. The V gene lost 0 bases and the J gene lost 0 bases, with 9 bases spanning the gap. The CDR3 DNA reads TGCAGCGTTGAAGATCAGGGGAGCTCCTACGAGCAGTACTTC. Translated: CSVEDQGSSYEQYF.

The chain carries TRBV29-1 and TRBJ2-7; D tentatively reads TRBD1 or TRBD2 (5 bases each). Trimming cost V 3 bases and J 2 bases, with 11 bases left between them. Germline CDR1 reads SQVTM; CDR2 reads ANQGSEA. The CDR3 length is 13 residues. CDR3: CSVEGPPTYEQYF. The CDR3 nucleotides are TGCAGCGTTGAGGGACCACCTACCTACGAGCAGTACTTC.

This chain's CDR3 is CASSRGYEQYF. The CDR3 nucleotides are TGTGCCAGCAGCCGGGGCTACGAGCAGTACTTC. The chain joins TRBV11-2 to TRBJ2-7; D might be TRBD2 (5 bases). Germline values: CDR1 SGHAT, CDR2 FQNNGV. The CDR3 contains 11 residues. The V and J ends lost 5 bases and 3 bases respectively, with 5 bases between them.

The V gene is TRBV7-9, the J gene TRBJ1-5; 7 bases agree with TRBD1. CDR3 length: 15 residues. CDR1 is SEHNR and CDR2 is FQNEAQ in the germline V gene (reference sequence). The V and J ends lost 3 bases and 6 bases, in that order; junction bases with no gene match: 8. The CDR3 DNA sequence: TGTGCCAGCAGCTTGACAGGGCAGGAGGGTCAGCCCCAGCATTTT. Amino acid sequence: CASSLTGQEGQPQHF.

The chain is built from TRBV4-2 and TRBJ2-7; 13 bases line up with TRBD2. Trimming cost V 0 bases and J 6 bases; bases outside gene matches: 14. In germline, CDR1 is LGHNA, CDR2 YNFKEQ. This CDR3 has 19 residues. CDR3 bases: TGTGCCAGCAGCCAAGAAAGCCTTAAAACTAGCGGGAGGGATGGCGAGCAGTACTTC. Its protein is CASSQESLKTSGRDGEQYF.

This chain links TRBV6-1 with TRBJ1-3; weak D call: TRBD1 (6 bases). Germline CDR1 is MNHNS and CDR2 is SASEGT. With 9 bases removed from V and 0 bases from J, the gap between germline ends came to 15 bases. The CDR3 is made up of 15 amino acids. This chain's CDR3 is CASVRGEDSGNTIYF. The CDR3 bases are TGTGCCAGTGTGAGGGGGGAGGACTCTGGAAACACCATATATTTT.

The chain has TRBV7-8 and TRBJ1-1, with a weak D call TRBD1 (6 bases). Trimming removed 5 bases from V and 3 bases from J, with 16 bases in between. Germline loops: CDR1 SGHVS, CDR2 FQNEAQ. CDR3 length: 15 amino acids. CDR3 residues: CASSARTVVDTEAFF. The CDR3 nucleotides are TGTGCCAGCAGCGCAAGGACAGTCGTTGACACTGAAGCTTTCTTT.

CDR3 amino acids: CASSLGQWEGTGELFF. CDR3 bases: TGCGCCAGCAGCTTGGGACAATGGGAAGGCACCGGGGAGCTGTTTTTT. This rearrangement joins TRBV5-1 to TRBJ2-2; D remains ambiguous. Germline CDR1 and CDR2: SGHRS and YFSETQ. This CDR3 spans 16 amino acids. V was trimmed by 0 bases and J by 4 bases, leaving 13 bases between them.

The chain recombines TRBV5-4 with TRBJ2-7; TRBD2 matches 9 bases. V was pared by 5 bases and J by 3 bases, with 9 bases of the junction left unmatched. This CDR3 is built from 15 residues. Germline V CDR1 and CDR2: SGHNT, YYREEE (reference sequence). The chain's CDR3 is CASRIRGSGSYEQYF. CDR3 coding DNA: TGTGCCAGCAGAATCCGGGGTAGCGGGAGCTACGAGCAGTACTTC.

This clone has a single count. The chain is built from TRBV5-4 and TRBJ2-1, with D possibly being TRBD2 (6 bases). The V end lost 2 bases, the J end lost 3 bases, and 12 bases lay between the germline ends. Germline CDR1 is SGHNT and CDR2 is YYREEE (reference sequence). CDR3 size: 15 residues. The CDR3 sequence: CASSLKGGFYNEQFF. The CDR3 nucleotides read TGTGCCAGCAGCTTAAAGGGAGGTTTCTACAATGAGCAGTTCTTC.